Listed below are T cell receptor beta chains from one sample, sequenced in a study of OX40 agonist ivuxolimab in advanced cancers. Here immunoSEQ multiplex PCR was the method, and the copy in TCRdb shows in-frame clones only, minus some. This sample carries about 45,000 clones, about nine tenths of them seen once, and the ten largest clones take under 30%. Sequenced material: CD4+ or CD8+ T cells sorted from blood, taken in a trial of the OX40 agonist ivuxolimab. Receptors originate from an adult with an advanced solid tumor such as melanoma, head and neck, liver or kidney cancer. Both conserved end residues are part of each CDR3. Fields, in order: J gene, V gene, D gene, clone size, CDR3 DNA, CDR3 protein. A D gene is named only where the DNA matches it firmly. The size entry is marked missing in some rows and otherwise reads once, few, many or a size class.

J gene: TRBJ2-2; V gene: TRBV10-3; D gene: TRBD2; clone size: NA; CDR3 DNA: TGTGCCATCAGTGAGTCTGAGGCGGGAGCAGTAACCGGGGAGCTGTTTTTT; CDR3 protein: CAISESEAGAVTGELFF
J gene: TRBJ2-7; V gene: TRBV2; D gene: NA; clone size: few; CDR3 DNA: TGTGCCAGCAGTGAATTCAACAGGGTCTTTTACGAGCAGTACTTC; CDR3 protein: CASSEFNRVFYEQYF
J gene: TRBJ2-1; V gene: TRBV7-2; D gene: TRBD2; clone size: NA; CDR3 DNA: TGTGCCAGCAGCAAAGGGACTAGTGGTCCGTACAATGAGCAGTTCTTC; CDR3 protein: CASSKGTSGPYNEQFF
J gene: TRBJ1-1; V gene: TRBV6-5; D gene: NA; clone size: NA; CDR3 DNA: TGTGCCAGCAGTTACGCAGACGGATCGAACACTGAAGCTTTCTTT; CDR3 protein: CASSYADGSNTEAFF
J gene: TRBJ1-1; V gene: TRBV9; D gene: NA; clone size: NA; CDR3 DNA: TGTGCCAGCAGCCCCCGGGGCACGAACACTGAAGCTTTCTTT; CDR3 protein: CASSPRGTNTEAFF
J gene: TRBJ1-2; V gene: TRBV27; D gene: TRBD1; clone size: NA; CDR3 DNA: TGTGCCAGCAGTTTATCGTATGGGACAGGGGCGCCCTATGGCTACACCTTC; CDR3 protein: CASSLSYGTGAPYGYTF
J gene: TRBJ2-1; V gene: TRBV27; D gene: NA; clone size: NA; CDR3 DNA: TGTGCCAGCAGTCCAGCGGCAACAACATACAATGAGCAGTTCTTC; CDR3 protein: CASSPAATTYNEQFF
J gene: TRBJ2-5; V gene: TRBV9; D gene: NA; clone size: NA; CDR3 DNA: TGTGCCAGCAGCGCCCAGGGCTCCGAGGGGGAGACCCAGTACTTC; CDR3 protein: CASSAQGSEGETQYF
J gene: TRBJ1-4; V gene: TRBV9; D gene: NA; clone size: NA; CDR3 DNA: TGTGCCAGCAGCGTGGGGTCGTCTAATGAAAAACTGTTTTTT; CDR3 protein: CASSVGSSNEKLFF
J gene: TRBJ2-7; V gene: TRBV7-9; D gene: NA; clone size: NA; CDR3 DNA: TGTGCCAGCAGCTTATTACGGGACGAGCAGTACTTC; CDR3 protein: CASSLLRDEQYF
J gene: TRBJ2-2; V gene: TRBV29-1; D gene: NA; clone size: NA; CDR3 DNA: TGCAGCGTTGAAGTGGGCAGGGGAGTCCCCGGGGAGCTGTTTTTT; CDR3 protein: CSVEVGRGVPGELFF
J gene: TRBJ2-7; V gene: TRBV13; D gene: TRBD2; clone size: large; CDR3 DNA: TGTGCCAGCAGCTTAGAGGCTAGCGGACGAGGTTACGAGCAGTACTTC; CDR3 protein: CASSLEASGRGYEQYF
J gene: TRBJ2-2; V gene: TRBV6-6; D gene: NA; clone size: NA; CDR3 DNA: TGTGCCAGCAGTCCTGGGTTGGGGGCGTACACCGGGGAGCTGTTTTTT; CDR3 protein: CASSPGLGAYTGELFF
J gene: TRBJ2-3; V gene: TRBV27; D gene: TRBD2; clone size: few; CDR3 DNA: TGTGCCAGCAGTTTCCTAGCGGGGGACCACAGGGGCACAGATACGCAGTATTTT; CDR3 protein: CASSFLAGDHRGTDTQYF
J gene: TRBJ2-3; V gene: TRBV6-5; D gene: NA; clone size: NA; CDR3 DNA: TGTGCCAGCAGAGCAGGGTTAGCACAGGCAGATACGCAGTATTTT; CDR3 protein: CASRAGLAQADTQYF
J gene: TRBJ2-3; V gene: TRBV27; D gene: TRBD1; clone size: NA; CDR3 DNA: TGTGCCAGCAACAACAGGGGGCTCGAAGATACGCAGTATTTT; CDR3 protein: CASNNRGLEDTQYF